The text below deals with one T cell receptor beta chain. Its specificity is unknown. CDR3 size: 14 residues. V lost 7 bases and J lost 6, with 13 bases in between. Per the germline V gene, CDR1 is MDHEN and CDR2 is SYDVKM. The data belong to a study of human T cells and chemical hapten exposure. Whole-study results and caveats: Sensitizing with DPC caused no change in TCRs above 1 in 1000 frequency.

Time point denoted: patch test 3, about 24 weeks after DPC sensitization. Specified treatment: therapeutic diphenylcyclopropenone sensitization with weekly scalp DPC. Alopecia patients, 18 to 70 years old and DPC-suitable, served as donors. Library preparation tagged each individual cDNA molecule with a unique molecular identifier. Original data processing: Samples had a median of 95,638 TCRs, ranging roughly 23,224 to 700,000. Via MiXCR, TCRdb re-called the RACE reads, giving one row per CDR3 protein. Here the V and J calls rest on TCRdb's processing, not on the authors' analysis. The table lists more than 95,000 distinct CDR3 sequences, 34% of them singletons.

The sequenced sample was whole blood, obtained in connection with sensitization to the hapten diphenylcyclopropenone (DPC). The origin of this receptor is a man aged 40-49 years with alopecia areata. Some clones in this sample may be carry-over from other donors' samples. V is TRBV28 and J is TRBJ1-6, with D perhaps TRBD1 (5 bases). The CDR3 here is CASTLGTANSPLHF. The CDR3 DNA reads as TGTGCCAGCACCCTTGGGACCGCTAATTCACCCCTCCACTTT.